This T cell receptor (beta chain) was profiled in a study of blood T cell repertoires in COVID-19. The wider study: There were acute and convalescent COVID-19 samples, and they came from the United States, Italy and Spain.

Across roughly 25 US areas, participants ranged in age from about 18 to 100 years. Cohort assignment relied on participant-reported clinical history. The germline gives CDR1 SGDLS, CDR2 YYNGEE. Trimming removed 2 bases from V and 6 bases from J; junction bases left unmatched: 2. The CDR3 spans 15 residues. In the authors' workflow: Cell counts per sample came from amplifying reference gene primers. Clones were sequenced by immunoSEQ multiplex PCR, and TCRdb holds only the in-frame ones, with some missing. The D gene and trimming were derived from the DNA, and the V and J assignments and clone size from that table. Of about 280,000 clones listed, 85% are singletons.

V gene TRBV9 combines with J gene TRBJ2-1, with 13 bases that match TRBD2. The sample taken for sequencing was PBMCs or T cells enriched from blood (not recorded which). The receptor comes from a woman in her forties or fifties who had recovered from COVID-19. The CDR3 loop is CASSVTSGRVNEQFF. The CDR3 DNA is TGTGCCAGCAGCGTTACTAGCGGGAGGGTCAATGAGCAGTTCTTC.